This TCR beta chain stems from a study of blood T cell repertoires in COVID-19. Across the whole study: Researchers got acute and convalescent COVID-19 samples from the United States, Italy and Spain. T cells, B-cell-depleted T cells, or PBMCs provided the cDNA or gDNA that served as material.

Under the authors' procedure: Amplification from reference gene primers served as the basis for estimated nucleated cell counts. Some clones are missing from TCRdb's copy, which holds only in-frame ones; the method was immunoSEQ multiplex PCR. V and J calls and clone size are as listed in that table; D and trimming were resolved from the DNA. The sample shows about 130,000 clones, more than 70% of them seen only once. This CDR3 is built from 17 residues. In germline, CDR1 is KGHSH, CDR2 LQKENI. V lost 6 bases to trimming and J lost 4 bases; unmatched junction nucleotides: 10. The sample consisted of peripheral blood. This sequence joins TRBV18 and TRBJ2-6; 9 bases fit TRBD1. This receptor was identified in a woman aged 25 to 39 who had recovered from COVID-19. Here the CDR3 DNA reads TGTGCCAGCTCGCAGGGAACAGGGGGCGCAGGGGCCAACGTCCTGACTTTC. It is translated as CASSQGTGGAGANVLTF.